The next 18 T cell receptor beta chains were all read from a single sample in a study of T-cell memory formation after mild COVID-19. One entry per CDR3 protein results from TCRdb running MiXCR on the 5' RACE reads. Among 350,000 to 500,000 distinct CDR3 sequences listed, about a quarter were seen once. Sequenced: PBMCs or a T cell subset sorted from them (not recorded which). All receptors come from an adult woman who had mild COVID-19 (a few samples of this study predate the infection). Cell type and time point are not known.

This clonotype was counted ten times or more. Here the CDR3 DNA reads TGTGCCAGCAGCTTGGGACAGGGTCACACAGATACGCAGTATTTT. Translated, it gives CASSLGQGHTDTQYF. This chain links TRBV5-6 with TRBJ2-3; 7 nucleotides line up with TRBD1. The CDR3 consists of 15 residues. Germline CDR1 SGHDT, CDR2 YYEEEE. Trimming took 0 bases from V and 2 from J; bases not matched to a gene: 3.

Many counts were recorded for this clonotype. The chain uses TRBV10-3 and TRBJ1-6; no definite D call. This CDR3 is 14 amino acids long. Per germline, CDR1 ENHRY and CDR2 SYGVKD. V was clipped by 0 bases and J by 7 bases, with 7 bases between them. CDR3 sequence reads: CAISESVSNSPLHF. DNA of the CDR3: TGTGCCATCAGTGAGTCAGTATCAAATTCACCCCTCCACTTT.

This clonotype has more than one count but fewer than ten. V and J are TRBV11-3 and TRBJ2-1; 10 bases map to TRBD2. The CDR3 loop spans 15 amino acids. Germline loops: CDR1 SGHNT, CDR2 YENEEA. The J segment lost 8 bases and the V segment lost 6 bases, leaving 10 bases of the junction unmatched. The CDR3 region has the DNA TGTGCCAGCAGTCCAGGACTAGCGGTGGGTTATGAGCAGTTCTTC. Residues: CASSPGLAVGYEQFF. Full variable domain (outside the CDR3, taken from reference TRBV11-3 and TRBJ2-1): EAGVVQSPRYKIIEKKQPVAFWCNPISGHNTLYWYLQNLGQGPELLIRYENEEAVDDSQLPKDRFSAERLKGVDSTLKIQPAELGDSAVYLCASSPGLAVGYEQFFGPGTRLTVL.

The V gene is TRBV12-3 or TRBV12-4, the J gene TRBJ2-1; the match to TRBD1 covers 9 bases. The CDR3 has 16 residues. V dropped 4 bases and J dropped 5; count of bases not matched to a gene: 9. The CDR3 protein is CASSYGRDRANNEQFF. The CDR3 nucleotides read TGTGCCAGCAGTTACGGACGGGACAGGGCGAACAATGAGCAGTTCTTC.

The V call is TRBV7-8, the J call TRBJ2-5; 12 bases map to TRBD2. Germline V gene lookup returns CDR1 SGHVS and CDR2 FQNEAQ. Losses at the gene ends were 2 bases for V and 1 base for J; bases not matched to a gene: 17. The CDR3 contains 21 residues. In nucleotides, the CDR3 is TGTGCCAGCAGCTTACCTACTCCAAGACTAGCGGGGGACCCGATCCAAGAGACCCAGTACTTC. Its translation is CASSLPTPRLAGDPIQETQYF.

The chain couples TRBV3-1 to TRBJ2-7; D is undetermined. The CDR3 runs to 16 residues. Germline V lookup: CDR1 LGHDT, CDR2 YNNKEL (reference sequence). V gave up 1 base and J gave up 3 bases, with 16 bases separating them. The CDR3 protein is CASSQVMGLVGYEQYF. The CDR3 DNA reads TGTGCCAGCAGCCAAGTGATGGGCTTGGTGGGCTACGAGCAGTACTTC.

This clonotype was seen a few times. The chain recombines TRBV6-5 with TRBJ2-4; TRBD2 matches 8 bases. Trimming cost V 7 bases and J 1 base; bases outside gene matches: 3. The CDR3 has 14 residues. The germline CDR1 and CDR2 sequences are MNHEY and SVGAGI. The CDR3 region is CASKPGGAKNIQYF. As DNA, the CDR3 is TGTGCCAGCAAGCCGGGGGGGGCCAAAAACATTCAGTACTTC.

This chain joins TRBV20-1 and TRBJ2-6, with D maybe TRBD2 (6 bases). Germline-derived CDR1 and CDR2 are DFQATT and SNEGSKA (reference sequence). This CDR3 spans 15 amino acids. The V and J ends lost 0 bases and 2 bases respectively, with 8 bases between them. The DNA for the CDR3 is TGCAGTGCTAGAGACGGCGGGGCTGGGGCCAACGTCCTGACTTTC. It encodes CSARDGGAGANVLTF.

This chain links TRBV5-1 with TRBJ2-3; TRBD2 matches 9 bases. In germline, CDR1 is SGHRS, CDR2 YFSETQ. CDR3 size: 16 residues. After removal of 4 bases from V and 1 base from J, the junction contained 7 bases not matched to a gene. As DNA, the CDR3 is TGCGCCAGCAGCCAAATAGCGGGAGTTGGCACAGATACGCAGTATTTT. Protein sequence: CASSQIAGVGTDTQYF.

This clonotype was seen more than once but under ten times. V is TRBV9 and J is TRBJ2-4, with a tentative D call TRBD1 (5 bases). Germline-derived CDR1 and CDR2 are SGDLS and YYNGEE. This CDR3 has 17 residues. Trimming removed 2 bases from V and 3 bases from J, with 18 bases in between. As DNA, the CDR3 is TGTGCCAGCAGCGTCGCCGGACAAGGATGGGGCAAAAACATTCAGTACTTC. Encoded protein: CASSVAGQGWGKNIQYF.

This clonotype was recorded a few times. CDR3 nucleotide sequence: TGTGCCAGCAGCCGAGACCAGGGGAACTATGGCTACACCTTC. It is translated as CASSRDQGNYGYTF. The chain recombines TRBV7-9 with TRBJ1-2, with a weak D call TRBD1 (6 bases). This CDR3 comprises 14 residues. CDR1 and CDR2 (germline): SEHNR, FQNEAQ (reference sequence). V was shortened by 5 bases and J by 2 bases, with 12 bases between the two germline ends.

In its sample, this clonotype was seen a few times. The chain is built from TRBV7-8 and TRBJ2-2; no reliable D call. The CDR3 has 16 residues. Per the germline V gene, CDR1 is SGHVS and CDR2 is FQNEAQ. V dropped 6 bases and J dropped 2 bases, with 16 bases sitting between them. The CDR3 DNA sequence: TGTGCCAGCAGTTACCAGTCCCAGATTAACACCGGGGAGCTGTTTTTT. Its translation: CASSYQSQINTGELFF.

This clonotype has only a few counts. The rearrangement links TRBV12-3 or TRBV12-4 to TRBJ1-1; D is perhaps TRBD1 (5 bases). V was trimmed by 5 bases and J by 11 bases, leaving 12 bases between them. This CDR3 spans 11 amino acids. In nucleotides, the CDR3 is TGTGCCAGCAGTGCCGGGACCTATGCTTTCTTT. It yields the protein CASSAGTYAFF.

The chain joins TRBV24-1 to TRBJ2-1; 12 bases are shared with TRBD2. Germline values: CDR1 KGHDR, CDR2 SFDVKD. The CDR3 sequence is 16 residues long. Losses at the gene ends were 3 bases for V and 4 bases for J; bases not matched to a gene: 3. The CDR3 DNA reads TGTGCCACCAGTGATACCGGGACTAGCGGGTACAATGAGCAGTTCTTC. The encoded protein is CATSDTGTSGYNEQFF.

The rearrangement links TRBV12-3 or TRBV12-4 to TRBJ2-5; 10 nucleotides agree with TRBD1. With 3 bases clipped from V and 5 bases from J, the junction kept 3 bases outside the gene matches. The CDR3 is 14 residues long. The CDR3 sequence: CASSFRTGGETQYF. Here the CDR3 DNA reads TGTGCCAGCAGTTTTCGGACAGGGGGGGAGACCCAGTACTTC.

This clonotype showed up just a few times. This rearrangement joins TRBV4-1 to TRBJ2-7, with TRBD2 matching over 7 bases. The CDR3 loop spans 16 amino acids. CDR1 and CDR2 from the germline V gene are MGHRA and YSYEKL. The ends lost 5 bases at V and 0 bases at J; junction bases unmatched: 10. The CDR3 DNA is TGCGCCAGCAGCGCCAGCCTAGCGGCGAGCTCCTACGAGCAGTACTTC. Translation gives CASSASLAASSYEQYF.

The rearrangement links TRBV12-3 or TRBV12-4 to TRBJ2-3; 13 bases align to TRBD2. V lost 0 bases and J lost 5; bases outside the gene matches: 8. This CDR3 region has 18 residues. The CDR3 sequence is CASSLARGTSGVRDTQYF. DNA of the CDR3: TGTGCCAGCAGTTTAGCGCGGGGGACTAGCGGGGTCAGAGATACGCAGTATTTT.

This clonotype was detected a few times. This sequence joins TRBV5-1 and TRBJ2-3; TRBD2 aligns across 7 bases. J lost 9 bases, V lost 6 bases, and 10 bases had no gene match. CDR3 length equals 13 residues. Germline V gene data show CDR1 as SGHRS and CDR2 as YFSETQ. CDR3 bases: TGCGCCAGCAAGGTGGGAGGGCTTGAGACGCAGTATTTT. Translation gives CASKVGGLETQYF.